The clone carrying this TCR beta chain was seen a handful of times. Its target is not known. BIOMED2 TRB-A/B primer pools were used in multiplex TRB PCR. In TCRdb, the multiplex PCR reads were re-called with MiXCR into one record per CDR3 protein. The profile covers 13,000 to 15,000 distinct CDR3 sequences, with roughly 27% appearing a single time and approximately 7% taken by the ten largest. This sample is part of a study of T and B cells in COVID-19 patients. Looking at the study overall: The recovered patients had mostly mild to moderate COVID-19 with outpatient management. Notes on the study in general: Clonality of TRB repertoires was high in active COVID-19; recovery brought above-healthy diversity and richness.

From blood, about 250-500 ng of genomic DNA served as TRB template. Input material: blood. The source is a human donor who had recovered from COVID-19.

CDR3 DNA sequence: TGTGCCAGCAGCTTAGGACCGAGCACAGATACGCAGTATTTT. Encoded protein: CASSLGPSTDTQYF. The chain links TRBV7-9 to TRBJ2-3; no reliable D call. The CDR3 has 14 residues. From germline, CDR1 is SEHNR and CDR2 FQNEAQ (reference sequence). Trimming left V 1 base short and J 0 bases short, with 5 bases between. The full variable domain, with the rest looked up from reference TRBV7-9 and TRBJ2-3, is DTGVSQNPRHKITKRGQNVTFRCDPISEHNRLYWYRQTLGQGPEFLTYFQNEAQLEKSRLLSDRFSAERPKGSFSTLEIQRTEQGDSAMYLCASSLGPSTDTQYFGPGTRLTVL.